This T cell receptor beta chain came from a study of Graves' ophthalmopathy and Graves' hyperthyroidism. Broader study findings: For predicting ophthalmopathy progression, the model had 70.59% sensitivity and 72% to 75% specificity.

As regards this clonotype: Its target is unknown.

Amplification of TCR beta CDR3 regions used RNA transcripts. An initial RT-PCR round employing HTBI primers preceded a second-round multiplex PCR. TCRdb re-derived calls from the multiplex PCR reads in MiXCR, one entry per CDR3 protein. The sample records about 640,000 distinct CDR3 sequences, about 40% being singletons. The germline V gene encodes CDR1 SNHLY and CDR2 FYNNEI. The V end lost 8 bases, the J end lost 4 bases, and 23 bases lay between the germline ends. The CDR3 spans 16 residues. Donors with ophthalmopathy: moderate-to-severe activity, CAS ≥3, NOSPECS ≥4, duration under 3 months. The gene calls are TRBV2 and TRBJ1-2, with D perhaps matching TRBD1 (6 bases). Sequenced material: peripheral blood. This receptor was identified in an adult man with Graves' ophthalmopathy. Here the CDR3 DNA reads TGTGCCAGCCTGGGGGGGACGTGGGGGCTGACCTATGGCTACACCTTC. Its protein is CASLGGTWGLTYGYTF.